This T cell receptor (beta chain) was identified during a study of T cell repertoires in cytomegalovirus infection. About the study: HLA-B-restricted CMV epitopes that are well studied, plus recently identified HLA-C-restricted ones, were used by the study. Study results and limitations: The ex vivo response was dominated by HLA-C-restricted CMV-specific TCR beta clonotypes. There were carriers of CMV plus the relevant HLA, and cumulative public TCR beta family frequency identified them.

This clonotype came up a few times. The antigen is unknown. Each CDR3 protein is one row after TCRdb ran MiXCR on the reads. The table lists 25,000 to 35,000 distinct CDR3 sequences, under 20% of them singletons. Trimming took 2 bases from V and 1 from J, leaving 9 bases between them. CDR3 length equals 14 residues. Material: CD8+ T cells from cultured PBMCs, obtained from culture after CMV antigen stimulation. The V call is TRBV12-3 or TRBV12-4, the J call TRBJ2-7, with unresolved D. The TCR comes from a human donor in good health (CMV status not recorded). Some clones in this sample may be carry-over from other donors' samples. CDR3 nucleotides: TGTGCCAGCAGTTTATTGGTCGTATCCTACGAGCAGTACTTC. Translation gives CASSLLVVSYEQYF.